Reported below is one T cell receptor beta chain. Its specificity is not known. The CDR3 extends over 15 amino acids. V shed 0 bases, J shed 4 bases, and the junction held 3 bases outside the gene matches. Germline assignment: CDR1 SGHNT and CDR2 YYREEE (reference sequence). Samples of blood were obtained at baseline, on cycle 4 day 1, and on cycle 7 day 1. Data came from immunoSEQ multiplex PCR; TCRdb stores just in-frame clones and leaves some out. The table shows 60,000 to 65,000 clones, with approximately 90% occurring only once. The data were taken from a study of OX40 agonist ivuxolimab in advanced cancers. General study results and limits: CD8+ T cells were the subset that, on average, had more expanded clones than CD4+.

This TCR came from an adult with an advanced solid tumor such as melanoma, head and neck, liver or kidney cancer. The source was CD4+ or CD8+ T cells sorted from blood, collected in a trial of the OX40 agonist ivuxolimab. The chain couples TRBV5-4 to TRBJ1-2; 10 bases align to TRBD1. The CDR3 coding sequence is TGTGCCAGCAGCTTGGGACAGGGGGCGGGCTATGGCTACACCTTC. Protein: CASSLGQGAGYGYTF. The full variable domain, with the rest looked up from reference TRBV5-4 and TRBJ1-2, is ETGVTQSPTHLIKTRGQQVTLRCSSQSGHNTVSWYQQALGQGPQFIFQYYREEENGRGNFPPRFSGLQFPNYSSELNVNALELDDSALYLCASSLGQGAGYGYTFGSGTRLTVV.